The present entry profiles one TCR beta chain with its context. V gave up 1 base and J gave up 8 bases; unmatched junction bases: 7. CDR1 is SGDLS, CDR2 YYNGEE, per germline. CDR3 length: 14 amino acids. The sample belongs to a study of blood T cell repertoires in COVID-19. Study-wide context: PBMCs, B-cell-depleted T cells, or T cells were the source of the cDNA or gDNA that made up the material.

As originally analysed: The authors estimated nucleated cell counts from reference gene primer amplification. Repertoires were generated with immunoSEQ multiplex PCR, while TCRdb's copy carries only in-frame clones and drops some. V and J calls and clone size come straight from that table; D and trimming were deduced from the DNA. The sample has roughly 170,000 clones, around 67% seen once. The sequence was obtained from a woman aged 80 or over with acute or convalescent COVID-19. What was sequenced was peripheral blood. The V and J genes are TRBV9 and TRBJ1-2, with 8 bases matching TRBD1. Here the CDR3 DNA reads TGTGCCAGCAGCGTACTAATGACAGGGGACGGCTACACCTTC. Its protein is CASSVLMTGDGYTF.